This record looks at one T cell receptor (beta chain) sequence and its context. The sample belongs to a study of blood T cell repertoires in COVID-19. Study-wide background: COVID-19 samples collected from the United States, Italy and Spain covered acute and convalescent phases. Sources were T cells, B-cell-depleted T cells, or PBMCs; the material itself was cDNA or gDNA.

V lost 6 bases, J lost 7 bases, and 17 bases stayed unmatched. The CDR3 is 16 residues long. Germline CDR1 SNHLY, CDR2 FYNNEI. Authors' analysis steps: Researchers report that nucleated cell counts were estimated from reference gene primer amplification. Profiling relied on immunoSEQ multiplex PCR, and the TCRdb table lists in-frame clones only, not all of them. That table gives V, J and clone size, and the DNA gave D and trimming. This table has 100,000 to 150,000 clones, about four fifths appearing once. This clonotype originated in a man aged 40-49 years with active or convalescent COVID-19. The gene calls are TRBV2 and TRBJ2-7; TRBD1 matches 8 bases. The sequencing input was peripheral blood. Here the CDR3 DNA reads TGTGCCAGCAGCCCCCCGCCCCCGGACAGGGTTGGAGAGCAGTACTTC. Translating gives CASSPPPPDRVGEQYF.